A selection of T cell receptor beta chains follows, all from one sample in a study of identical twins. TCRdb itself ran the 5' RACE reads through MiXCR, one entry per CDR3 protein. The sample has 250,000 or so distinct CDR3 sequences; roughly 8% are singletons. The data were also submitted as part of a second study, on yellow fever vaccine responses in identical twins.

Sequenced input: CD8+ T cells sorted from blood. The origin of the receptors is a young woman in good health. Both conserved end residues are part of each CDR3. Each record gives: J gene, D gene, V gene, clone size, CDR3 DNA, CDR3 protein. D genes are given only for firm matches. Clone size is shown for a subset of rows, as once, few, many or a class of expanded clone.

>TRBJ2-1|NA|TRBV9|few
TGTGCCAGCAGCGTAGGGGGGGACGATTTCTATGAGCAGTTCTTC
CASSVGGDDFYEQFF
>TRBJ2-7|TRBD1|TRBV20-1|NA
TGCAGTGCTAGACAAACCGGGACAGGGTATTACGAGCAGTACTTC
CSARQTGTGYYEQYF
>TRBJ2-1|TRBD2|TRBV11-2|few
TGTGCCAGCAGCTTAGATGCTAGCGGGAGCAAGTCCTACAATGAGCAGTTCTTC
CASSLDASGSKSYNEQFF
>TRBJ2-7|TRBD2|TRBV28|few
TGTGCCAGCAGTGGGGATCTAGCGGGGTACTACGAGCAGTACTTC
CASSGDLAGYYEQYF
>TRBJ2-3|NA|TRBV27|few
TGTGCCAGCAGTCCGGTGGACTTGATCCCAGATACGCAGTATTTT
CASSPVDLIPDTQYF
>TRBJ2-7|NA|TRBV20-1|NA
TGCAGTGCTAGAGATCAGACCGAATTAGGAAGGGTCGACGAGCAGTACTTC
CSARDQTELGRVDEQYF
>TRBJ2-7|NA|TRBV27|NA
TGTGCCAGCAGTTCCCAAGGAGGGTACGAGCAGTACTTC
CASSSQGGYEQYF
>TRBJ2-5|NA|TRBV20-1|many
TGCAGTGCTAGAGATTCGACTAGACAAGAGACCCAGTACTTC
CSARDSTRQETQYF
>TRBJ2-1|TRBD2|TRBV3-1|NA
TGTGCCAGCAGCCAAGGAAAAGGGACTAGCTCTGAGACCCAGTTCTTC
CASSQGKGTSSETQFF
>TRBJ1-1|NA|TRBV6-1|few
TGTGCCAGCACCACGGGAGGAGTAGGCACTGAAGCTTTCTTT
CASTTGGVGTEAFF
>TRBJ2-2|NA|TRBV12-3/TRBV12-4|few
TGTGCCAGCAGTGCGGCAGACAGAAACACCGGGGAGCTGTTTTTT
CASSAADRNTGELFF
>TRBJ1-1|NA|TRBV9|many
TGTGCCAGCAGCGTAGAGGGCGAGGCTGAAGCTTTCTTT
CASSVEGEAEAFF
>TRBJ2-4|NA|TRBV6-6|NA
TGTGCCAGCAGTTACCCCGGCGAGGGAGGAGGATACATTCAGTACTTC
CASSYPGEGGGYIQYF
>TRBJ1-6|NA|TRBV28|few
TGTGCCAGCAGGCGCAAGGCCGGGGGGCTCGCACCCCTCCACTTT
CASRRKAGGLAPLHF
>TRBJ2-6|TRBD1|TRBV15|few
TGTGCCACCAGCAGGCCCGACAGGGGAGTCTCTGGGGCCAACGTCCTGACTTTC
CATSRPDRGVSGANVLTF
>TRBJ1-2|NA|TRBV29-1|NA
TGCAGCGTTGAAGATCGTACAGGGCCCAACTATGGCTACACCTTC
CSVEDRTGPNYGYTF
>TRBJ2-3|NA|TRBV7-3|NA
TGTGCCAGCAGCTCGTACCGGGACAACGCAGATACGCAGTATTTT
CASSSYRDNADTQYF
>TRBJ2-7|NA|TRBV25-1|few
TGTGCCAGCCTGGACAGATACTCCTACGAGCAGTACTTC
CASLDRYSYEQYF
>TRBJ2-6|NA|TRBV7-8|few
TGTGCCAGCAGCCACCCGGACTCTTCCTCTGGGGCCAACGTCCTGACTTTC
CASSHPDSSSGANVLTF
>TRBJ2-1|NA|TRBV29-1|NA
TGCAGCGTTTACACTCCTGCGACCACGGGCAATGAGCAGTTCTTC
CSVYTPATTGNEQFF
>TRBJ1-6|NA|TRBV3-1|many
TGTGCCAGCAGCCAAGAAGGATCACCCCTCCACTTT
CASSQEGSPLHF
>TRBJ2-2|TRBD2|TRBV27|NA
TGTGCCAGCAGTTTAACGTTGACTAGCGGGGAGCTCGGGGAGCTGTTTTTT
CASSLTLTSGELGELFF
>TRBJ2-2|TRBD2|TRBV4-3|NA
TGCGCCAGCAGCCAAGAACTAGCGCGCACCGGGGAGCTGTTTTTT
CASSQELARTGELFF
>TRBJ2-7|NA|TRBV14|NA
TGTGCCAGCAGCCAGGGAGGAGATTATCTAGGGCAGTACTTC
CASSQGGDYLGQYF
>TRBJ1-5|NA|TRBV28|many
TGTGCCAGCAGTCATCCGTTTGACAGGATGGGAAGTCAGCCCCAGCATTTT
CASSHPFDRMGSQPQHF
>TRBJ2-1|TRBD2|TRBV29-1|NA
TGCAGCGTGACCCTCCGGGAGACTAGCGGGGGACCGATTTACAATGAGCAGTTCTTC
CSVTLRETSGGPIYNEQFF
>TRBJ2-5|NA|TRBV20-1|NA
TGCAGTGCTAGAGGGGCCGGGACCAGTCAAGAGACCCAGTACTTC
CSARGAGTSQETQYF
>TRBJ2-7|NA|TRBV29-1|many
TGCAGCATTTACGGGGTATCCTACGAGCAGTACTTC
CSIYGVSYEQYF
>TRBJ2-7|NA|TRBV7-9|NA
TGTGCCAGCAGCACGACAGTCTACGAGCAGTACTTC
CASSTTVYEQYF
>TRBJ2-6|TRBD1|TRBV12-3/TRBV12-4|NA
TGTGCCAGCATCCAGGGGGAAACTGGGGCCAACGTCCTGACTTTC
CASIQGETGANVLTF
>TRBJ1-1|NA|TRBV15|few
TGTGCCACCAGCAGAGATCCAGGGACGATGAACACTGAAGCTTTCTTT
CATSRDPGTMNTEAFF
>TRBJ2-7|NA|TRBV29-1|many
TGCAGCGCTCTCATCCGGGGCGAGCAGTACTTC
CSALIRGEQYF
>TRBJ2-1|NA|TRBV29-1|NA
TGCAGCGTTGTGGGCGGCTCCTACAATGAGCAGTTCTTC
CSVVGGSYNEQFF
>TRBJ2-1|TRBD2|TRBV7-9|many
TGTGCCAGCAGCTCCTATAGCGGGGTATACAATGAGCAGTTCTTC
CASSSYSGVYNEQFF
>TRBJ1-1|TRBD1|TRBV29-1|NA
TGCAGCGTTACGGGACAGGGGAACACTGAAGCTTTCTTT
CSVTGQGNTEAFF